The next 6 T cell receptor beta chains were all read from a single sample in a study of identical twins. TCRdb used MiXCR to reprocess the 5' RACE reads, holding one entry per CDR3 protein. The data show 1.5 million to 2 million distinct CDR3 sequences, about 31% seen once. The sample was cord blood. The receptors shown here come from a newborn girl in good health.

The V and J genes are TRBV2 and TRBJ2-2; TRBD1 agrees at 8 bases. V trimming: 2 bases; J trimming: 0 bases; junction bases outside the gene matches: 2. Germline CDR1 and CDR2: SNHLY and FYNNEI. This CDR3 comprises 16 residues. The CDR3 spells CASSESGGANTGELFF. The CDR3, as DNA: TGTGCCAGCAGTGAATCAGGGGGCGCGAACACCGGGGAGCTGTTTTTT.

The CDR3 sequence: CASSLTESYGYTF. For the CDR3, the DNA is TGTGCCAGCAGTTTGACAGAGAGCTATGGCTACACCTTC. The chain carries TRBV6-1 and TRBJ1-2, with D possibly TRBD1 on 5 matching bases. Germline values: CDR1 MNHNS, CDR2 SASEGT. V lost 5 bases to trimming and J lost 4 bases, with 11 bases between them. CDR3 length: 13 amino acids.

In its sample, this clonotype was seen a few times. The genes are TRBV6-1 and TRBJ1-4, with D unclear. The CDR3 is made up of 15 amino acids. CDR1 and CDR2 from the germline V gene are MNHNS and SASEGT. Trimming removed 3 bases at V and 5 bases at J, with 13 bases between. CDR3: CASSEAGRPNEKLFF. The CDR3 region has the DNA TGTGCCAGCAGTGAGGCTGGCAGGCCAAATGAAAAACTGTTTTTT.

This clonotype was found many times. The rearrangement links TRBV24-1 to TRBJ1-5; the D gene is possibly TRBD1 (6 bases). V dropped 4 bases and J dropped 2 bases, with 11 bases sitting between them. CDR3 length: 15 amino acids. Per germline, CDR1 KGHDR and CDR2 SFDVKD. Here the CDR3 DNA reads TGTGCCACCAGTGACCCCCGACAGGGCAATCAGCCCCAGCATTTT. The encoded protein is CATSDPRQGNQPQHF.

This chain's CDR3 is CASIRGPTEAFF. The DNA of the CDR3 is TGTGCCAGCATTAGGGGGCCCACTGAAGCTTTCTTT. V and J are TRBV6-6 and TRBJ1-1; the match to TRBD1 covers 7 bases. The CDR3 has 12 residues. The V gene end was trimmed by 7 bases and the J gene end by 4 bases; junction bases not matched to a gene: 3. From germline, CDR1 is MNHNY and CDR2 SVGAGI (reference sequence).

Ten or more counts support this clonotype. The gene calls are TRBV29-1 and TRBJ2-5, with a tentative D call TRBD2 (6 bases). V was cut by 4 bases and J by 4 bases, with 10 bases left in between. In germline, CDR1 is SQVTM, CDR2 ANQGSEA. The CDR3 consists of 12 residues. The CDR3 coding sequence is TGCAGCGTTGGAAGTAGCGGAGAGACCCAGTACTTC. Translation gives CSVGSSGETQYF.